A selection of T cell receptor beta chains follows, all from one sample in a study of shared clonotypes between healthy human individuals. Sequencing used immunoSEQ multiplex PCR; TCRdb keeps in-frame clones, though not all of them. The table records roughly 450,000 clones, about four fifths of them present only once. Sequencing was done on a sample of PBMCs. The receptors shown here come from a woman aged 40 to 50 in good health. Some clones in this sample may be carry-over from other donors' samples. Both conserved end residues are part of each CDR3. A D gene is named only where the DNA matches it firmly. For some rows the clone size is stated as once, few or many, or as a class when expanded; others skip it.

cdr3_aa cdr3_nt clone_size v_call d_call j_call
CASKPGSGANVLTF TGTGCCAGCAAGCCAGGGTCTGGGGCCAACGTCCTGACTTTC - TRBV7-9 - TRBJ2-6
CASTPRAAEVATQYF TGTGCCAGCACCCCTCGGGCCGCCGAGGTGGCGACGCAGTATTTT - TRBV27 - TRBJ2-3
CASSQVEASSYEQYF TGCGCCAGCAGCCAAGTTGAAGCGTCCTCCTACGAGCAGTACTTC - TRBV4-1 - TRBJ2-7
CASSQFGLAGGEMHTGELFF TGCGCCAGCAGTCAATTCGGGCTAGCGGGAGGGGAAATGCACACCGGGGAGCTGTTTTTT - TRBV23-1 TRBD2 TRBJ2-2
CASSLGLGDGEETQYF TGCGCCAGCAGCTTGGGACTTGGAGACGGGGAAGAGACCCAGTACTTC - TRBV5-1 - TRBJ2-5
CASSLGGVSEQYF TGTGCCAGCAGCTTAGGAGGGGTTAGCGAGCAGTACTTC few TRBV11-1 - TRBJ2-7
CASSTDRGIQYF TGTGCCAGCAGCACCGACAGAGGTATTCAGTACTTC - TRBV11-1 - TRBJ2-4
CASSYSSGSSDEQYF TGTGCCAGCAGTTACTCTAGCGGGAGTAGCGACGAGCAGTACTTC - TRBV6-5 TRBD2 TRBJ2-7
CASSLQPTARVFF TGTGCCAGCAGTCTCCAGCCGACAGCCCGCGTTTTCTTT - TRBV28 - TRBJ1-1
CASSLGGSGRINEQFF TGTGCCAGCAGTTTGGGAGGCAGCGGGCGCATCAATGAGCAGTTCTTC once TRBV28 - TRBJ2-1
CASTQYGTNTEAFF TGTGCCAGCACCCAATACGGAACGAACACTGAAGCTTTCTTT - TRBV6-1 - TRBJ1-1
CAISDGGRGNQPQHF TGTGCCATCAGTGACGGGGGAAGGGGCAATCAGCCCCAGCATTTT - TRBV10-3 - TRBJ1-5
CAGREYTQYF TGTGCCGGGCGCGAGTATACGCAGTATTTT - TRBV27 - TRBJ2-3
CASSLGAGGYEQYF TGTGCCAGCAGCTTAGGGGCAGGGGGCTACGAGCAGTACTTC - TRBV7-9 TRBD1 TRBJ2-7
CASSLAGRTITDTQYF TGCGCCAGCAGCTTGGCAGGCCGGACTATCACAGATACGCAGTATTTT many TRBV5-1 - TRBJ2-3
CASSRPGTGGIRRAFF TGTGCCAGCAGCAGACCCGGGACAGGGGGAATTCGTCGAGCTTTCTTT - TRBV5-4 TRBD1 TRBJ1-1
CASSPMGGYNQPQHF TGTGCCAGCAGTCCTATGGGGGGCTACAATCAGCCCCAGCATTTT - TRBV27 - TRBJ1-5
CASSLMQGNTDTQYF TGCGCCAGCAGCTTGATGCAAGGAAACACAGATACGCAGTATTTT - TRBV5-1 - TRBJ2-3
CASSLSRGSYNEQFF TGTGCCAGCAGCTTATCTCGGGGGTCCTACAATGAGCAGTTCTTC - TRBV7-6 - TRBJ2-1
CASSPDRGQGYQETQYF TGTGCCAGCAGCCCAGATCGGGGACAGGGGTACCAAGAGACCCAGTACTTC - TRBV7-9 TRBD1 TRBJ2-5
CASSSTSGSGNEQFF TGTGCCAGCAGCTCCACTAGCGGGTCGGGCAATGAGCAGTTCTTC - TRBV7-9 TRBD2 TRBJ2-1
CASSSENMNTEAFF TGCGCCAGCAGCTCGGAGAACATGAACACTGAAGCTTTCTTT - TRBV5-1 - TRBJ1-1
CASGLGGHGYTF TGTGCTAGTGGTTTGGGGGGACATGGCTACACCTTC - TRBV12-5 - TRBJ1-2
CASKGNTEAFF TGCGCCAGCAAGGGGAACACTGAAGCTTTCTTT many TRBV4-3 - TRBJ1-1
CSVLTSERETQYF TGCAGCGTGTTGACTAGCGAACGAGAGACCCAGTACTTC once TRBV29-1 TRBD2 TRBJ2-5
CASSQDQWETQYF TGCGCCAGCAGCCAAGATCAGTGGGAGACCCAGTACTTC - TRBV4-3 - TRBJ2-5
CASSLGPSYEQYF TGTGCCAGCAGCTTAGGACCCTCCTACGAGCAGTACTTC - TRBV11-2 - TRBJ2-7
CASSLATGKGGLYGYTF TGTGCCAGCAGCTTAGCCACGGGCAAGGGAGGCCTCTATGGCTACACCTTC - TRBV7-2 - TRBJ1-2
CASSSSRLASYEQYF TGTGCCAGCAGCTCCTCGCGGCTAGCCTCCTACGAGCAGTACTTC once TRBV7-9 - TRBJ2-7
CASGGGGRDTQYF TGTGCCAGTGGAGGGGGCGGGAGGGATACGCAGTATTTT - TRBV2 - TRBJ2-3
CASRPSRPGTQYF TGTGCCAGCAGACCTAGTAGGCCGGGGACCCAGTACTTC - TRBV27 - TRBJ2-5
CASSLGQGYRNEQFF TGCGCCAGCAGCCTGGGACAGGGGTACAGGAATGAGCAGTTCTTC - TRBV5-1 TRBD1 TRBJ2-1
CAARLVGNYGYTF TGTGCCGCTAGGCTAGTTGGAAATTATGGCTACACCTTC - TRBV6-1 - TRBJ1-2
CATSGAGGVPSYNEQFF TGTGCCACCAGCGGAGCTGGGGGAGTACCCTCCTACAATGAGCAGTTCTTC - TRBV15 - TRBJ2-1
CSVRTPGLVAYEQYF TGCAGCGTTCGAACTCCGGGACTAGTAGCCTACGAGCAGTACTTC - TRBV29-1 TRBD2 TRBJ2-7
CASSAGGTQYF TGTGCCAGCAGCGCGGGGGGTACGCAGTATTTT once TRBV6-1 TRBD2 TRBJ2-3
CASSRSGGRSWDSYEQYF TGTGCCAGCAGCAGAAGCGGAGGAAGAAGTTGGGACTCCTACGAGCAGTACTTC many TRBV7-8 - TRBJ2-7
CASSQPGLAGGDTQYF TGTGCCAGCAGCCAACCTGGACTAGCGGGAGGTGATACGCAGTATTTT - TRBV14 TRBD2 TRBJ2-3
CASSEGGPSEQYF TGTGCCAGCAGCGAAGGGGGCCCATCCGAGCAGTACTTC - TRBV4-2 TRBD1 TRBJ2-7
CSVGRVGTGSSYEQYF TGCAGCGTTGGCCGTGTGGGGACAGGGAGCTCCTACGAGCAGTACTTC - TRBV29-1 TRBD1 TRBJ2-7